This T cell receptor (beta chain) was retrieved from a study of T cell responses to AZD1222 COVID-19 vaccine. Whole-study findings and limits: Close to half of all spike-specific TCRs reportedly target regions of the variants that are unmutated. White British donors predominated, females outnumbered males, and clonal diversity was possibly underestimated. Only 6 or 7 individuals given AZD1222 were seropositive at baseline.

Libraries were prepared by immunoSEQ multiplex PCR; TCRdb keeps only in-frame clonotypes and omits some of them. The sample gives fewer than 150,000 clones, about 85% of which show up once; over 5% is in the top ten. Remarks on this clone: Its target is unknown.

The CDR3 sequence is 17 residues long. The germline CDR1 and CDR2 sequences are SGHTA and FQGTGA. V was trimmed by 2 bases and J by 8 bases, leaving 24 bases between them. The sequencing here drew on peripheral blood, taken on day 0 of AZD1222 vaccination. The TCR sequence derives from an adult in good health. The chain employs TRBV7-3 and TRBJ1-2; D gene ambiguous. Here the CDR3 reads CASSLAGPHSTSAGYTF. Written as DNA, the CDR3 is TGTGCCAGCAGCTTAGCCGGGCCACACTCAACTTCGGCAGGCTACACCTTC.